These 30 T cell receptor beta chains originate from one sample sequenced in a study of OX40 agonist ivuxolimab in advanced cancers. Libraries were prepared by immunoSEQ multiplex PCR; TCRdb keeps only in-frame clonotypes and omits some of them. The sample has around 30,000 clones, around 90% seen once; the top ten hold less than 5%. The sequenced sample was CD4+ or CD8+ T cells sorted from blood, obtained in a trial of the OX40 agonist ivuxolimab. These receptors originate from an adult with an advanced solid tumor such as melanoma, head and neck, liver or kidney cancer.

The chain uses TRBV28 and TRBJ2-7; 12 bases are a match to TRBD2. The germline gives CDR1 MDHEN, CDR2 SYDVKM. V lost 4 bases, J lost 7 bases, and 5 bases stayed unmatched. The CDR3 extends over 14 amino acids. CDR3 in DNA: TGTGCCAGCAGTTCCCTAGCGGGAGGGGGAGAGCAGTACTTC. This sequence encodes CASSSLAGGGEQYF.

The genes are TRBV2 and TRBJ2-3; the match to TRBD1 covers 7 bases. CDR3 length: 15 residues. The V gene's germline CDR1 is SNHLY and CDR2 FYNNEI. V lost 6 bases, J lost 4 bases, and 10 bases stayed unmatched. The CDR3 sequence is CASSSGTDESDTQYF. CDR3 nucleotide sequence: TGTGCCAGCAGCTCCGGGACAGACGAGTCAGATACGCAGTATTTT.

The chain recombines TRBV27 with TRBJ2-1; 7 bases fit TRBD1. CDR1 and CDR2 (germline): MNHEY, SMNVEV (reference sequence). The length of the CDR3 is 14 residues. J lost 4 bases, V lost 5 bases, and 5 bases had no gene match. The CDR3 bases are TGTGCCAGCAGTCAAGGGACAGTTTACAATGAGCAGTTCTTC. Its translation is CASSQGTVYNEQFF.

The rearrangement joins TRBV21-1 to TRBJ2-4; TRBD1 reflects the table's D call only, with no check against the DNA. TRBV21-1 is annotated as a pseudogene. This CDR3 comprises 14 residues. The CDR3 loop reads CASSKHRGQNIQYF. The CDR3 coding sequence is TGTGCCAGCAGCAAACACAGGGGGCAGAACATTCAGTACTTC.

Here the CDR3 DNA reads TGTGCCAGCAGTGAGGACGGGGTCGGCTACGAGCAGTACTTC. Translated, it gives CASSEDGVGYEQYF. V and J are TRBV2 and TRBJ2-7, with a weak D call TRBD2 (5 bases). The CDR3 extends over 14 amino acids. CDR1 is SNHLY, CDR2 FYNNEI, per germline. V was pared by 3 bases and J by 3 bases, with 12 bases between.

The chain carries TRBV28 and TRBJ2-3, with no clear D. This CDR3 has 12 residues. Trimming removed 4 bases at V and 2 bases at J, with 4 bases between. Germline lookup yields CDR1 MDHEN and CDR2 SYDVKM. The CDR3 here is CASSSITDTQYF. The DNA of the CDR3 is TGTGCCAGCAGTTCGATCACAGATACGCAGTATTTT.

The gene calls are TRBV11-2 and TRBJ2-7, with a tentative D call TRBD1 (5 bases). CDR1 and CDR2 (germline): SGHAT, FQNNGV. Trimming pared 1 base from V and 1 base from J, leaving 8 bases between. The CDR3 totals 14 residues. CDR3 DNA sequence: TGTGCCAGCAGCTTAGGTGACAGTTCCTACGAGCAGTACTTC. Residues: CASSLGDSSYEQYF. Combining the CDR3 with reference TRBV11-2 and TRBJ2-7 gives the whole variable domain EAGVAQSPRYKIIEKRQSVAFWCNPISGHATLYWYQQILGQGPKLLIQFQNNGVVDDSQLPKDRFSAERLKGVDSTLKIQPAKLEDSAVYLCASSLGDSSYEQYFGPGTRLTVT.

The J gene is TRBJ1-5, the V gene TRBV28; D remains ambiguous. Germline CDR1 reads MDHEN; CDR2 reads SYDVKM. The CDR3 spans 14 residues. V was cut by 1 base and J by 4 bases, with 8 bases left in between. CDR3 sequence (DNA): TGTGCCAGCAGTTTATCCTACATAAATCAGCCCCAGCATTTT. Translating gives CASSLSYINQPQHF.

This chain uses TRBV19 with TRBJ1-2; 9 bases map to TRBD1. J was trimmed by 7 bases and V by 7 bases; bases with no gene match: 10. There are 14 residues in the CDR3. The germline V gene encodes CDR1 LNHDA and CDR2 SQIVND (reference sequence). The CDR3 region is CASTLPGTGFGYTF. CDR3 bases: TGTGCCAGTACCCTTCCCGGGACAGGGTTTGGCTACACCTTC.

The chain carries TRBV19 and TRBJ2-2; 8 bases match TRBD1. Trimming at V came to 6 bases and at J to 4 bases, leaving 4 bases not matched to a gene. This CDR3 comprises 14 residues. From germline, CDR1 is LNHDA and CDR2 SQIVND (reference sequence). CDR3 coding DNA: TGTGCCAGTAGGGACAGGGAGAGCACCGGGGAGCTGTTTTTT. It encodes CASRDRESTGELFF.

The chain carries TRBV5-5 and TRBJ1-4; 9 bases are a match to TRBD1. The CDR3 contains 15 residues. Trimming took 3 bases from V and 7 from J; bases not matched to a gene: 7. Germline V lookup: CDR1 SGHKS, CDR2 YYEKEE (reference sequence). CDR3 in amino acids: CASSSSGQGFEKLFF. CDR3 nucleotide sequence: TGTGCCAGCAGCTCATCGGGACAGGGATTTGAAAAACTGTTTTTT.

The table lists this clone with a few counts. The CDR3 region is CASSTGQGIRETQYF. The CDR3 coding sequence is TGTGCCAGCAGCACGGGACAGGGGATCCGGGAGACCCAGTACTTC. The genes are TRBV11-2 and TRBJ2-5; TRBD1 matches 10 bases. Germline CDR1 SGHAT, CDR2 FQNNGV. There are 15 residues in the CDR3. J lost 5 bases, V lost 5 bases, and 8 bases had no gene match.

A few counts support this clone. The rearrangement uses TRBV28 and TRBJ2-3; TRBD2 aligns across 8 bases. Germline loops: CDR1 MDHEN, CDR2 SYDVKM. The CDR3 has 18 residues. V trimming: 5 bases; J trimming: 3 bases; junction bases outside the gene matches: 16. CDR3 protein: CASSPLSGTALGTDTQYF. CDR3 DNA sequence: TGTGCCAGCAGTCCCCTTAGCGGGACCGCCCTCGGGACAGATACGCAGTATTTT.

This CDR3 reads CASSESQWRLYF. The CDR3, as DNA: TGTGCCAGCAGTGAATCCCAATGGCGGCTCTACTTC. The V gene is TRBV2, the J gene TRBJ2-4, with unresolved D. V was cut by 2 bases and J by 16 bases, with 15 bases left in between. The CDR3 sequence is 12 residues long. Germline loops: CDR1 SNHLY, CDR2 FYNNEI.

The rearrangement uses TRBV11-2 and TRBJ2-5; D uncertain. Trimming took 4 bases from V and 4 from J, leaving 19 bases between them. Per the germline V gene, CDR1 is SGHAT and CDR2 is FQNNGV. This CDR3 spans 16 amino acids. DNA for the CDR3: TGTGCCAGCAGCTCCGGCCTCGGTCCCGGCGGAGAGACCCAGTACTTC. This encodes CASSSGLGPGGETQYF.

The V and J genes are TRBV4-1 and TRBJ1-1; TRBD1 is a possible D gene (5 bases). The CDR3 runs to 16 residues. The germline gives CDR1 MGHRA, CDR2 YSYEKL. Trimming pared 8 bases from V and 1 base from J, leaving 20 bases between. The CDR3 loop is CASGTWKERGNTEAFF. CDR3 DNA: TGCGCCAGCGGGACCTGGAAAGAAAGGGGGAACACTGAAGCTTTCTTT.

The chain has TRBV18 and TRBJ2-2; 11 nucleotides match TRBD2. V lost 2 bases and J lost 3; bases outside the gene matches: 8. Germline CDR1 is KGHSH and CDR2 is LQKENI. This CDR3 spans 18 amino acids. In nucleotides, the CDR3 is TGTGCCAGCTCACCAATACTAGCGGGAGTATATTACACCGGGGAGCTGTTTTTT. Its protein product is CASSPILAGVYYTGELFF.

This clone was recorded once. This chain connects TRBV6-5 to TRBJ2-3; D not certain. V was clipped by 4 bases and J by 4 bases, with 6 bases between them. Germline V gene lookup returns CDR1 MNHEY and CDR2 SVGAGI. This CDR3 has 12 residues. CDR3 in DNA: TGTGCCAGCAGTTCATCGTCAGATACGCAGTATTTT. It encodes CASSSSSDTQYF.

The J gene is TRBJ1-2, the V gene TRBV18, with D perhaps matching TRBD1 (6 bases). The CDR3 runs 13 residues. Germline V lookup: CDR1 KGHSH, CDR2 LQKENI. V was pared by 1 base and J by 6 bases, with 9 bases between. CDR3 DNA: TGTGCCAGCTCACCACTACAGGGTAATGGCTACACCTTC. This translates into CASSPLQGNGYTF.

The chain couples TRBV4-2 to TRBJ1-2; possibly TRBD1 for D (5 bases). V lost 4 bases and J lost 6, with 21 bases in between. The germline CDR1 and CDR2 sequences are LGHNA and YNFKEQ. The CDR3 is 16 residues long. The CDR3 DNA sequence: TGTGCCAGCAGCCCCGGGACCGAGGATAGGGGAGATGGCTACACCTTC. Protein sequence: CASSPGTEDRGDGYTF.

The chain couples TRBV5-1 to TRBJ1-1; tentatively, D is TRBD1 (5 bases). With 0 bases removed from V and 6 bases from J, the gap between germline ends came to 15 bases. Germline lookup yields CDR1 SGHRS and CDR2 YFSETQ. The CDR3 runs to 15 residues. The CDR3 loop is CASSLDRTYGAEAFF. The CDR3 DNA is TGCGCCAGCAGCTTGGACAGGACTTATGGGGCTGAAGCTTTCTTT.

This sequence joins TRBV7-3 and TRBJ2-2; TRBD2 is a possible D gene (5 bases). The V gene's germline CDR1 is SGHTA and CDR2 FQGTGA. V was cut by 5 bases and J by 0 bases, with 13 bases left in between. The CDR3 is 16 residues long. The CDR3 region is CASSPRPGSNTGELFF. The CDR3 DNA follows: TGTGCCAGCAGCCCCCGGCCGGGGTCGAACACCGGGGAGCTGTTTTTT.

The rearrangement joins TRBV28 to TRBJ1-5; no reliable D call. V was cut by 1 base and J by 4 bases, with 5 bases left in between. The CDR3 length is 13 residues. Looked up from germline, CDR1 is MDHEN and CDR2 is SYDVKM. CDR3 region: CASSLLGNQPQHF. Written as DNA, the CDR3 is TGTGCCAGCAGTTTATTGGGGAATCAGCCCCAGCATTTT.

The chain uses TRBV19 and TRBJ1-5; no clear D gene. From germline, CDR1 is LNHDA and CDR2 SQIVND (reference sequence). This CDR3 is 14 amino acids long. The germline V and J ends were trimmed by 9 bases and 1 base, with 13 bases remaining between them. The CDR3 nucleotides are TGTGCCAGCAGTGAGGTCGGCAGCAATCAGCCCCAGCATTTT. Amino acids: CASSEVGSNQPQHF.

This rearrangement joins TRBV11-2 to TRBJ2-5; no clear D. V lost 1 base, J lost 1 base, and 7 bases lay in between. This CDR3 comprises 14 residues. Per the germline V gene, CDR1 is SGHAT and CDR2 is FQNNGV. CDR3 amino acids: CASSLGPIQETQYF. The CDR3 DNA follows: TGTGCCAGCAGCTTAGGTCCGATCCAAGAGACCCAGTACTTC.

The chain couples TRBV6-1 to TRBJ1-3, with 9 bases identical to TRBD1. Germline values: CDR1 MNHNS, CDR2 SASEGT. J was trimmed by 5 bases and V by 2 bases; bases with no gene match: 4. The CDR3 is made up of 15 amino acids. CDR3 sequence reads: CASSESGTGRNTIYF. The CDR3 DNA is TGTGCCAGCAGTGAATCAGGGACAGGGAGAAACACCATATATTTT.

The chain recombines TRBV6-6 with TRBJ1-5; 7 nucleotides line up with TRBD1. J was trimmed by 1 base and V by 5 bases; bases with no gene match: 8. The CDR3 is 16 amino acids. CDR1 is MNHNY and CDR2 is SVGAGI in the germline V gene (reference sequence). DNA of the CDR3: TGTGCCAGCAGTCAAAGGGGGCGAGGCAGCAATCAGCCCCAGCATTTT. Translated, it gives CASSQRGRGSNQPQHF.

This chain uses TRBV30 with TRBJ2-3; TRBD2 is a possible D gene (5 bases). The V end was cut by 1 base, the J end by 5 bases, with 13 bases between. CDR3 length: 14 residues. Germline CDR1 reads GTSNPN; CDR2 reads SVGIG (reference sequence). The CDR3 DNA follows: TGTGCCTGGAGTGCAGGCCTACGGGGAGATACGCAGTATTTT. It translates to CAWSAGLRGDTQYF.

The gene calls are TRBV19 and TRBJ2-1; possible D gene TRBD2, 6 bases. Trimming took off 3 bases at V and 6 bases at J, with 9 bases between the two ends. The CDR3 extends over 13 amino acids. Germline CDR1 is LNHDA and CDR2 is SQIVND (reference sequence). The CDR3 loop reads CASSMTRINEQFF. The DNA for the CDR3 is TGTGCCAGTAGTATGACTAGGATCAATGAGCAGTTCTTC.

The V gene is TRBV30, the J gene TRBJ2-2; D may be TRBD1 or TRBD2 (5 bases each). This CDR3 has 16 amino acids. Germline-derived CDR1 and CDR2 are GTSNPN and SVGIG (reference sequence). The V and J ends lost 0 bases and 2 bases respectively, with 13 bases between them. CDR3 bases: TGTGCCTGGAGTGTACACAGGCTAGCTAACACCGGGGAGCTGTTTTTT. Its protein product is CAWSVHRLANTGELFF.